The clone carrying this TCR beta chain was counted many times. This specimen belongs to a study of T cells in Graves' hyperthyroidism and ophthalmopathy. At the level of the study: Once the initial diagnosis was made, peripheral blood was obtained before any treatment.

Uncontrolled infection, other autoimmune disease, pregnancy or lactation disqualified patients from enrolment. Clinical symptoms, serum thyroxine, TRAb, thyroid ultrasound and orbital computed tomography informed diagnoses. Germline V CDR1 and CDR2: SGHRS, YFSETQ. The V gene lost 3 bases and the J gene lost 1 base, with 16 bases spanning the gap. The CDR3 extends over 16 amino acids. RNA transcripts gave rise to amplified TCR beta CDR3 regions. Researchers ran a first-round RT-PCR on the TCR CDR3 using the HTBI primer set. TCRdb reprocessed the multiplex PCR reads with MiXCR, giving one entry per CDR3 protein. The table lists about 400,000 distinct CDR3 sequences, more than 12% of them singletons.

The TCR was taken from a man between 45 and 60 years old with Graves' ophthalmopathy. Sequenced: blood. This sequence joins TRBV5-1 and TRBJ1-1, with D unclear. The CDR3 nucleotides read TGCGCCAGCAGCTCGTTTGACACGACGAAGAACACTGAAGCTTTCTTT. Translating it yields CASSSFDTTKNTEAFF.